What follows describes a single T cell receptor beta chain. Its specificity is not known. Extraction and reverse transcription of RNA yielded cDNA as the sequencing template. Using immunoSEQ multiplex PCR, the repertoire was profiled, and TCRdb retains in-frame clones only, with some absent. The sample has tens of thousands of clones; roughly 96% are singletons. The sample comes from a study of CD8+ T cells in alopecia areata. CDR3 length: 14 amino acids. CDR1 is SGHVS and CDR2 is FNYEAQ in the germline V gene. Trimming took 10 bases from V and 0 from J; bases not matched to a gene: 5. Study-wide findings and caveats: Normal scalp had lower clonality than lesional scalp, with alopecia totalis/universalis lesions showing this most strongly.

The input for sequencing was CD8+ T cells sorted from blood, taken at week 0. The J gene is TRBJ1-3, the V gene TRBV7-6, with 8 bases lining up with TRBD1. The sequence was collected from a human donor with alopecia areata. The CDR3 DNA follows: TGTGCCACTACAACAGGGGGCTCTGGAAACACCATATATTTT. This translates into CATTTGGSGNTIYF.